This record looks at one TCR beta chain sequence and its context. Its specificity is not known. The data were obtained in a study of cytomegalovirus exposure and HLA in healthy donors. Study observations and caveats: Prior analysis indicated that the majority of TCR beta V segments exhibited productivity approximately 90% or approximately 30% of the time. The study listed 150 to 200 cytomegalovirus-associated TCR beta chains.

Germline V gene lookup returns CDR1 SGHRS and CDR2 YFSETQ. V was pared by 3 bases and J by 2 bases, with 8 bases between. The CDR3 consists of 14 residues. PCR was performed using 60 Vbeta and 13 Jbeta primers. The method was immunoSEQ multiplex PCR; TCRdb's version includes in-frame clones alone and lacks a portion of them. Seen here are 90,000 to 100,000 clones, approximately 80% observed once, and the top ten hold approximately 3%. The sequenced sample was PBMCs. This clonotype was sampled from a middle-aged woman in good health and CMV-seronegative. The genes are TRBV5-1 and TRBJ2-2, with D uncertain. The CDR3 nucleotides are TGCGCCAGCAGCTCCAGACTTAACACCGGGGAGCTGTTTTTT. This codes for CASSSRLNTGELFF.